The 3 T cell receptor beta chains below all came from one sample that was sequenced in a study of T cells in Graves' hyperthyroidism and ophthalmopathy. TCR beta CDR3 region amplification was performed from RNA transcripts. First-round RT-PCR targeting the TCR CDR3 was performed with the HTBI primer set. MiXCR, applied by TCRdb to the multiplex PCR reads, yields one record per CDR3 protein. The data contain around 570,000 distinct CDR3 sequences, 15% to 20% of them singletons. The sequenced material came from blood. All receptors derive from a man aged 35-49 years with Graves' ophthalmopathy.

At least ten counts were recorded for this clonotype. The J gene is TRBJ1-1, the V gene TRBV3-1; TRBD1 is a possible D gene (5 bases). CDR1 is LGHDT and CDR2 is YNNKEL in the germline V gene (reference sequence). The CDR3 consists of 13 residues. V was shortened by 1 base and J by 11 bases, with 14 bases between the two germline ends. The CDR3 bases are TGTGCCAGCAGCCAAGTGGGAGGGGTGAGGGCTTTCTTT. Translated: CASSQVGGVRAFF.

The chain carries TRBV4-1 and TRBJ2-7; 12 bases line up with TRBD2. The length of the CDR3 is 15 residues. V lost 0 bases to trimming and J lost 5 bases; unmatched junction nucleotides: 2. The germline V gene has CDR1 MGHRA and CDR2 YSYEKL. The CDR3 DNA follows: TGCGCCAGCAGCCAAGATCTAGCGGGAGGGCACGAGCAGTACTTC. It encodes CASSQDLAGGHEQYF.

This clonotype was observed a handful of times. The V call is TRBV5-6, the J call TRBJ2-2; D unresolved. CDR3 length: 15 residues. Germline V gene data show CDR1 as SGHDT and CDR2 as YYEEEE. V was shortened by 3 bases and J by 6 bases, with 15 bases between the two germline ends. CDR3 sequence: CASSSTGRSAGELFF. CDR3 coding DNA: TGTGCCAGCAGCTCCACGGGCCGGTCCGCCGGGGAGCTGTTTTTT.